This T cell receptor (beta chain) was found in a study of cytomegalovirus exposure and HLA in healthy donors. The wider study: An analysis done earlier identified 90 million to 120 million unique TCR beta sequences from approximately 180 million T cells.

The CDR3 is made up of 13 amino acids. Germline V lookup: CDR1 MDHEN, CDR2 SYDVKM. The V end was cut by 4 bases, the J end by 5 bases, with 8 bases between. Whole-study findings and limits: Later analysis demonstrated an association between a missense DCLRE1C variant and TCR beta V- and J-gene trimming.

The PCR used 60 Vbeta and 13 Jbeta primers. Here immunoSEQ multiplex PCR was the method, and the copy in TCRdb shows in-frame clones only, minus some. The repertoire holds around 150,000 clones, with approximately 60% as singletons. On this clone itself: The target antigen is unknown.

The rearrangement joins TRBV28 to TRBJ2-2; D ambiguous. The sample was PBMCs. The TCR comes from a human donor in good health. The DNA of the CDR3 is TGTGCCAGCAGTTCGCAGGCTACCGGGGAGCTGTTTTTT. Translating gives CASSSQATGELFF. Full variable domain (missing parts from reference TRBV28 and TRBJ2-2): DVKVTQSSRYLVKRTGEKVFLECVQDMDHENMFWYRQDPGLGLRLIYFSYDVKMKEKGDIPEGYSVSREKKERFSLILESASTNQTSMYLCASSSQATGELFFGEGSRLTVL.